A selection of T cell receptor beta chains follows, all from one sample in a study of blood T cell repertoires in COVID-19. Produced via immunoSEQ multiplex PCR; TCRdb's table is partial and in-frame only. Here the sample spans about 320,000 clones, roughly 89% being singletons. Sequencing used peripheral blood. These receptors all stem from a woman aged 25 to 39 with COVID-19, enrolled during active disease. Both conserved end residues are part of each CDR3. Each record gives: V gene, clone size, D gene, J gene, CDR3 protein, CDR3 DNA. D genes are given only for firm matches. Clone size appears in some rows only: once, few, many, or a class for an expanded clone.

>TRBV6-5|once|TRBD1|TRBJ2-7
CASSYKQGLWAYEQYF
TGTGCCAGCAGTTATAAACAGGGGCTTTGGGCCTACGAGCAGTACTTC
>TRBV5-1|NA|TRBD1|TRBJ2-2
CASSFDRVVGTGELFF
TGCGCCAGCAGCTTCGACAGGGTCGTTGGAACCGGGGAGCTGTTTTTT
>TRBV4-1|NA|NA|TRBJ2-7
CASSQVGSYEQYF
TGCGCCAGCAGCCAAGTGGGCAGCTACGAGCAGTACTTC
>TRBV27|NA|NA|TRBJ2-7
CASSFRGTSYEQYF
TGTGCCAGCAGTTTCCGAGGCACTTCCTACGAGCAGTACTTC
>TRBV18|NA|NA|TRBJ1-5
CASQGSGQPQHF
TGTGCCAGTCAGGGTTCCGGGCAGCCCCAGCATTTT
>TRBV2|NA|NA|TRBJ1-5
CASSDVNQPQHF
TGTGCCAGCAGTGACGTCAATCAGCCCCAGCATTTT
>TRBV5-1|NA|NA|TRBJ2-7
CASSWQGLGQYF
TGCGCCAGCAGCTGGCAGGGGTTGGGTCAGTACTTC
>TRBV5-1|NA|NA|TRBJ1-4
CASSLPRREGRGEKLFF
TGCGCCAGCAGCTTGCCCCGTCGTGAGGGTCGAGGTGAAAAACTGTTTTTT
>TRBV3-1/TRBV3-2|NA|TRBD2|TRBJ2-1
CATGVGTSRTYNEQFF
TGTGCCACCGGCGTTGGGACTAGCCGAACCTACAATGAGCAGTTCTTC
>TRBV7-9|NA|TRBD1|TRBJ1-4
CASSLANRGRREKLFF
TGTGCCAGCAGCTTAGCGAACAGGGGACGAAGGGAAAAACTGTTTTTT
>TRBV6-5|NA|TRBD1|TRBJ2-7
CASSRTGSSYEQYF
TGTGCCAGCAGTCGGACAGGGTCTTCCTACGAGCAGTACTTC
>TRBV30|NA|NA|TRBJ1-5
CAWSLGLLSNQPQHF
TGTGCCTGGAGTCTTGGACTGTTGAGCAATCAGCCCCAGCATTTT
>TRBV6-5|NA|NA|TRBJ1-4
CASSYRGGIEKLFF
TGTGCCAGCAGTTACAGGGGAGGGATCGAAAAACTGTTTTTT
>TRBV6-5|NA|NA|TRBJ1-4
CATAGLREEKLFF
TGTGCCACCGCGGGGTTGAGGGAAGAAAAACTGTTTTTT
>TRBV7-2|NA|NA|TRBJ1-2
CASSLGGNYGYTF
TGTGCCAGCAGCTTAGGAGGCAACTATGGCTACACCTTC
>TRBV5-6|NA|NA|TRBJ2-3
CASRGRGQYVGDTQYF
TGTGCCAGCAGGGGCCGCGGGCAGTATGTGGGAGATACGCAGTATTTT
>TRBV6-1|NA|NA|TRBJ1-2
CASSEYGEVLVDGYTF
TGTGCCAGCAGTGAATACGGGGAGGTCCTTGTGGATGGCTACACCTTC
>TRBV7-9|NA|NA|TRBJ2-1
CASSPGSYNEQFF
TGTGCCAGCAGCCCCGGGTCATACAATGAGCAGTTCTTC
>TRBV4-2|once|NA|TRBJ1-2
CASSQVLAGPNYGYTF
TGTGCCAGCAGCCAAGTCCTTGCAGGGCCTAACTATGGCTACACCTTC
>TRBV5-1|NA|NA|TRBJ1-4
CASSWKGLSEKLFF
TGCGCCAGCAGCTGGAAGGGACTAAGCGAAAAACTGTTTTTT
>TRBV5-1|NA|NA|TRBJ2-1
CASSSEAWNEQFF
TGCGCCAGCAGCTCCGAAGCGTGGAATGAGCAGTTCTTC
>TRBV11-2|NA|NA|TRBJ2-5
CASSSAGVYPLQETQYF
TGTGCCAGCAGCTCGGCGGGTGTCTATCCTCTTCAAGAGACCCAGTACTTC
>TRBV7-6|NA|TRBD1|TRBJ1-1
CASSLALGQGLTEAFF
TGTGCCAGCAGCTTAGCGCTGGGACAGGGTTTAACTGAAGCTTTCTTT
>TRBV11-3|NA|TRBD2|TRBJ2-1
CASSYSGTGGNEQFF
TGTGCCAGCAGTTATTCCGGGACGGGGGGAAATGAGCAGTTCTTC
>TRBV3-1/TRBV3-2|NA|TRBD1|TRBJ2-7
CASSQTGNSYEQYF
TGTGCCAGCAGCCAGACAGGGAACTCCTACGAGCAGTACTTC
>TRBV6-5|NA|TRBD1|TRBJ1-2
CASGRQGAINGYTF
TGTGCCAGCGGTAGACAGGGGGCAATCAATGGCTACACCTTC
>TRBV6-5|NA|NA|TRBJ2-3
CASTRDSTDTQYF
TGTGCCAGCACCCGGGACTCCACAGATACGCAGTATTTT
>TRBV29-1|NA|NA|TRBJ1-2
CSTGSTEGYTF
TGCAGCACAGGGAGTACGGAGGGCTACACCTTC
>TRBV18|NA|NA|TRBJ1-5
CASSPQGTNQPQHF
TGTGCCAGCTCACCACAAGGGACAAATCAGCCCCAGCATTTT
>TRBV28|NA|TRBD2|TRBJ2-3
CASSFVAGSTDTQYF
TGTGCCAGCAGTTTTGTAGCGGGAAGCACAGATACGCAGTATTTT
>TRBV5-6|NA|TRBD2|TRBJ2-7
CASSPLSGGSHYEQYF
TGTGCCAGCAGCCCCCTAAGCGGGGGGTCACACTACGAGCAGTACTTC
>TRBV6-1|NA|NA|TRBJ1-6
CASSEGLPLPGSPLHF
TGTGCCAGCAGTGAAGGCCTTCCCCTTCCAGGTTCACCCCTCCACTTT
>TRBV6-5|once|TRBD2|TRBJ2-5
CASSLLPRGETQYF
TGTGCCAGCAGTCTTCTCCCGCGGGGGGAGACCCAGTACTTC
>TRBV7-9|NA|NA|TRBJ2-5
CASSLWGVSESTQYF
TGTGCCAGCAGCTTATGGGGCGTCTCTGAGTCGACCCAGTACTTC
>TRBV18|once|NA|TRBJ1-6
CASSPLTSGGAPLHF
TGTGCCAGCTCACCACTTACGTCGGGGGGGGCACCCCTCCACTTT
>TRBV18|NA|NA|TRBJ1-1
CASSPGKGRNTEAFF
TGTGCCAGCTCACCAGGCAAAGGGAGGAACACTGAAGCTTTCTTT
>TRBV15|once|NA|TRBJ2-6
CATSRLGGAGANVLTF
TGTGCCACCAGCAGATTAGGAGGGGCTGGGGCCAACGTCCTGACTTTC
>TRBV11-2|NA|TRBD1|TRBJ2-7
CASSSEGRDRGHEQYF
TGTGCCAGCAGCTCCGAAGGGCGGGACAGGGGCCACGAGCAGTACTTC
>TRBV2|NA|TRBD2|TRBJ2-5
CASSDKTSGGAGETQYF
TGTGCCAGCAGTGATAAGACTAGCGGGGGGGCCGGAGAGACCCAGTACTTC
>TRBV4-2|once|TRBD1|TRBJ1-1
CASSPTGGTEAFF
TGTGCCAGCAGCCCTACAGGGGGCACTGAAGCTTTCTTT
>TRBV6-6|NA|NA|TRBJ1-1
CASSSGFRPEAFF
TGTGCCAGCAGTTCGGGGTTTCGGCCTGAAGCTTTCTTT
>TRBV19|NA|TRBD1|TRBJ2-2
CASSITGGGTGELFF
TGTGCCAGTAGTATAACAGGGGGCGGCACCGGGGAGCTGTTTTTT
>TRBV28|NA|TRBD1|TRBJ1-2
CASSPGQGAMYGYTF
TGTGCCAGCAGCCCGGGACAGGGGGCTATGTATGGCTACACCTTC
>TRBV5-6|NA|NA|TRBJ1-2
CASSLGGQGYGYTF
TGTGCCAGCAGCTTGGGGGGGCAAGGCTATGGCTACACCTTC
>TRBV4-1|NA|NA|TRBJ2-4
CASSQRQVAKNIQYF
TGCGCCAGCAGCCAAAGACAGGTAGCCAAAAACATTCAGTACTTC
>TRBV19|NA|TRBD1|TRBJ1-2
CAGSIGTGGVYGYTF
TGTGCCGGTAGTATTGGGACAGGGGGCGTCTATGGCTACACCTTC
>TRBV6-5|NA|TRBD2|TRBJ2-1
CASSLGLAGVNEQFF
TGTGCCAGCAGCCTGGGACTAGCGGGGGTCAATGAGCAGTTCTTC
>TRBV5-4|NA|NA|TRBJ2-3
CASSFLLDSSTDTQYF
TGTGCCAGCAGCTTTTTATTAGACAGCAGCACAGATACGCAGTATTTT
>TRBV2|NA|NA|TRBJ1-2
CASSEDSSYTF
TGTGCCAGCAGTGAAGATTCTAGCTACACCTTC
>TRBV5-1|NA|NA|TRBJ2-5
CASSLGGPREETQYF
TGCGCCAGCAGCTTGGGGGGGCCGAGAGAGGAGACCCAGTACTTC
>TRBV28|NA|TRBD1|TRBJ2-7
CASSLSGTGLKSYEQYF
TGTGCCAGCAGTTTGTCGGGGACAGGACTCAAGTCCTACGAGCAGTACTTC
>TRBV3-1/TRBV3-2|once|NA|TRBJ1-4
CASSQDGVEKLFF
TGTGCCAGCAGCCAAGACGGGGTTGAAAAACTGTTTTTT
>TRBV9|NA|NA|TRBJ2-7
CASSATTSSEQYF
TGTGCCAGCAGCGCGACAACTAGCAGCGAGCAGTACTTC
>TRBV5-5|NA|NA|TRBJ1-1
CASSLQEAFF
TGTGCCAGCAGCTTACAGGAAGCTTTCTTT
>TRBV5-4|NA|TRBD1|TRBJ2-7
CASSLQGNEQYF
TGTGCCAGCAGCTTACAGGGGAACGAGCAGTACTTC
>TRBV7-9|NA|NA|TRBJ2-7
CASSFGESSQYF
TGTGCCAGCAGCTTTGGAGAATCTTCTCAGTACTTC
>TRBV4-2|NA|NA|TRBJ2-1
CASSQDQGRGEQFF
TGTGCCAGCAGCCAAGATCAGGGGCGGGGGGAGCAGTTCTTC
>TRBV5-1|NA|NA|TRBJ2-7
CASSFTGSSYEQYF
TGCGCCAGCAGCTTTACGGGGTCCTCCTACGAGCAGTACTTC